Sequencing of this TCR beta chain was carried out in a study of blood T cell repertoires in COVID-19. Looking at the study overall: Specimens from acute and convalescent COVID-19 originated in the United States, Italy and Spain.

The CDR3 consists of 14 residues. The germline CDR1 and CDR2 sequences are PRHDT and FYEKMQ (reference sequence). V was clipped by 3 bases and J by 11 bases, with 14 bases between them. Original methodology: Amplification of reference gene primers provided the estimated nucleated cell counts. Assay used: immunoSEQ multiplex PCR; TCRdb lists only in-frame clones, some missing. Clonal size and the V and J genes are those of that table, whereas D and trimming came from the DNA. The data hold around 100,000 clones, with almost 80% observed a single time. Specimen: peripheral blood. The chain carries TRBV13 and TRBJ1-6, with D possibly being TRBD1 (5 bases). This clonotype was obtained from a woman in her 70s with acute or convalescent COVID-19. The CDR3 here is CASSFEGRETPLHF. DNA of the CDR3: TGTGCCAGCAGCTTTGAGGGGAGGGAGACACCCCTCCACTTT.